The clone carrying this T cell receptor (beta chain) was recorded once. Produced via immunoSEQ multiplex PCR; TCRdb's table is partial and in-frame only. The sample consists of more than 90,000 clones, less than 85% of them appearing once. This entry comes from a study of blood T cell repertoires in COVID-19. Whole-study context: The study drew acute and convalescent COVID-19 samples from the United States, Italy and Spain.

V was clipped by 7 bases and J by 2 bases; unmatched bases: 9. Looked up from germline, CDR1 is LNHDA and CDR2 is SQIVND (reference sequence). The CDR3 loop spans 16 amino acids. This TCR was recovered from a human donor in a cohort sampled during active COVID-19. The source material was peripheral blood. The chain has TRBV19 and TRBJ1-5; the match to TRBD1 covers 9 bases. Here the CDR3 reads CASKTTGGSGNQPQHF. The CDR3 region has the DNA TGTGCCAGTAAAACGACAGGGGGAAGTGGCAATCAGCCCCAGCATTTT.